The 30 T cell receptor beta chains given below trace back to one sample, sequenced in a study of T-cell reconstitution after alpha-beta-depleted transplantation in children. Unique molecular identifiers were used to barcode this TCRbeta library. Each CDR3 protein is one row after TCRdb ran MiXCR on the PCR reads. The sample consists of a few hundred thousand distinct CDR3 sequences, approximately 13% of them appearing once. The material sequenced was PBMCs from the stem cell graft donor, taken from the stem cell graft. These TCRs come from a human donor who donated a stem cell graft to a child with combined immunodeficiency.

This clonotype was seen at least ten times. V is TRBV6-2 or TRBV6-3 and J is TRBJ2-6; D is uncertain. Germline-derived CDR1 and CDR2 are MNHEY and SVGEGT. The CDR3 totals 20 residues. Trimming took off 2 bases at V and 0 bases at J, with 20 bases between the two ends. The CDR3 reads CASSYERNVTWLSGANVLTF. CDR3 in DNA: TGTGCCAGCAGTTACGAAAGGAACGTGACGTGGCTCTCTGGGGCCAACGTCCTGACTTTC.

V is TRBV7-9 and J is TRBJ2-7; perhaps D is TRBD1 or TRBD2 (5 bases each). The CDR3 runs to 16 residues. Germline V gives CDR1 SEHNR, CDR2 FQNEAQ (reference sequence). Trimming took off 5 bases at V and 0 bases at J, with 17 bases between the two ends. The CDR3 DNA is TGTGCCAGCAGCCGTCGTGAGGGGATAAGCTCCTACGAGCAGTACTTC. It encodes CASSRREGISSYEQYF.

This chain connects TRBV10-3 to TRBJ1-5; D is possibly TRBD1 (5 bases). Trimming took off 10 bases at V and 5 bases at J, with 18 bases between the two ends. CDR3 length: 14 amino acids. Germline V CDR1 and CDR2: ENHRY, SYGVKD. CDR3 nucleotides: TGTGCCACCAGGGACGGGGCCGAGGATCAGCCCCAGCATTTT. The encoded protein is CATRDGAEDQPQHF.

This clonotype occurred a few times. This sequence joins TRBV25-1 and TRBJ2-1; D might be TRBD1 (5 bases). V lost 3 bases to trimming and J lost 5 bases, with 23 bases between them. The CDR3 length is 18 residues. CDR1 is MGHDK, CDR2 SYGVNS, per germline. Here the CDR3 DNA reads TGTGCCAGCAGTGACGAAACGGATGCTGGGGCCCGGAACAATGAGCAGTTCTTC. Translating gives CASSDETDAGARNNEQFF.

The rearrangement links TRBV11-2 to TRBJ2-5; 9 nucleotides match TRBD2. Germline V gene lookup returns CDR1 SGHAT and CDR2 FQNNGV. This CDR3 contains 14 residues. After removal of 5 bases from V and 4 bases from J, the junction contained 5 bases not matched to a gene. The CDR3 is CASSRKLAGETQYF. The CDR3 DNA follows: TGTGCCAGCAGCAGAAAACTAGCGGGAGAGACCCAGTACTTC.

This clonotype was seen only a few times. The rearrangement joins TRBV20-1 to TRBJ2-2; TRBD2 matches at 8 bases. The germline V gene has CDR1 DFQATT and CDR2 SNEGSKA (reference sequence). The junction had 7 bases not matched to a gene; V was cut back by 6 bases and J by 4 bases. The CDR3 has 14 residues. This CDR3 is CSARGGRGTGELFF. The CDR3 nucleotides read TGCAGTGCACGGGGGGGGCGGGGCACCGGGGAGCTGTTTTTT.

This clonotype was counted between two and nine times. The V call is TRBV6-2 or TRBV6-3, the J call TRBJ2-4; D may be TRBD2 (7 bases). The CDR3 sequence is 16 residues long. V lost 6 bases to trimming and J lost 0 bases, with 15 bases between them. Germline V CDR1 and CDR2: MNHEY, SVGEGT. In DNA form, the CDR3 reads TGTGCCAGCAGCCCCTGGGGGGGCCTAGCCAAAAACATTCAGTACTTC. As protein: CASSPWGGLAKNIQYF.

The gene calls are TRBV6-1 and TRBJ1-4, with D perhaps matching TRBD1 (5 bases). Per the germline V gene, CDR1 is MNHNS and CDR2 is SASEGT. This CDR3 is 16 amino acids long. V lost 7 bases and J lost 3, with 18 bases in between. The CDR3 protein is CASTPGLLKPNEKLFF. In DNA form, the CDR3 reads TGTGCCAGCACCCCGGGACTATTGAAACCTAATGAAAAACTGTTTTTT.

There are a few counts of this clonotype. V is TRBV4-3 and J is TRBJ2-4, with D maybe TRBD1 (6 bases). Looked up from germline, CDR1 is LGHNA and CDR2 is YSLEER. This CDR3 contains 16 residues. V gave up 0 bases and J gave up 0 bases, with 9 bases separating them. CDR3 residues: CASSQDVGGAKNIQYF. In DNA form, the CDR3 reads TGCGCCAGCAGCCAAGACGTAGGGGGAGCCAAAAACATTCAGTACTTC.

This clonotype was seen only a few times. The chain couples TRBV12-3 or TRBV12-4 to TRBJ2-1, with TRBD2 matching over 13 bases. V was pared by 6 bases and J by 6 bases, with 8 bases of the junction left unmatched. The CDR3 contains 16 residues. The CDR3 here is CASSPRGLAGSNEQFF. The CDR3 region has the DNA TGTGCCAGCAGCCCCAGGGGACTAGCGGGATCCAATGAGCAGTTCTTC.

This clonotype was picked up a small number of times. At one boundary the junction diverges from the germline segment, which might be a read error. J is TRBJ2-3 and V is TRBV7-3; TRBD1 matches 11 bases. CDR3 length equals 14 residues. Per germline, CDR1 SGHTA and CDR2 FQGTGA. Written as DNA, the CDR3 is TGTGCCAGCAGCCGGACAGGGGGCACAGATATGCAGTATTTT. This sequence encodes CASSRTGGTDMQYF. Full variable domain (missing parts from reference TRBV7-3 and TRBJ2-3): GAGVSQTPSNKVTEKGKYVELRCDPISGHTALYWYRQSLGQGPEFLIYFQGTGAADDSGLPNDRFFAVRPEGSVSTLKIQRTERGDSAVYLCASSRTGGTDMQYFGPGTRLTVL.

At least ten counts were recorded for this clonotype. The genes are TRBV5-1 and TRBJ1-1; 7 nucleotides agree with TRBD1. Germline values: CDR1 SGHRS, CDR2 YFSETQ. The CDR3 is made up of 18 amino acids. V lost 4 bases and J lost 0; bases outside the gene matches: 15. The CDR3 coding sequence is TGCGCCAGCAGCCAGGACATCTGGGACAGCCCTCTGAACACTGAAGCTTTCTTT. As protein: CASSQDIWDSPLNTEAFF.

This clonotype has a handful of counts. The J gene is TRBJ1-1, the V gene TRBV12-3 or TRBV12-4; no clear D. V was cut by 3 bases and J by 6 bases, with 11 bases left in between. The CDR3 consists of 13 residues. CDR3 nucleotide sequence: TGTGCCAGCAGTTTCCCCGGAGGCGCTGAAGCTTTCTTT. Translation gives CASSFPGGAEAFF.

This clonotype appeared many times. The V and J genes are TRBV29-1 and TRBJ1-2; TRBD1 is a possible D gene (5 bases). CDR3 size: 13 residues. V lost 0 bases to trimming and J lost 3 bases, with 8 bases between them. Germline CDR1 and CDR2: SQVTM and ANQGSEA. CDR3 coding DNA: TGCAGCGTTGAAGATGGGACGCACTATGGCTACACCTTC. As protein: CSVEDGTHYGYTF.

This clonotype was detected only a few times. This chain connects TRBV10-3 to TRBJ1-2, with TRBD1 as a possible D gene (6 bases). With 2 bases removed from V and 4 bases from J, the gap between germline ends came to 14 bases. This CDR3 comprises 15 residues. CDR1 and CDR2 from the germline V gene are ENHRY and SYGVKD. The CDR3 protein is CAISERAGETYGYTF. CDR3 coding DNA: TGTGCCATCAGTGAGAGGGCAGGGGAAACCTATGGCTACACCTTC.

J is TRBJ2-3 and V is TRBV20-1; D possibly corresponds to TRBD2 (6 bases). Germline V gene lookup returns CDR1 DFQATT and CDR2 SNEGSKA (reference sequence). V lost 6 bases and J lost 7, with 17 bases in between. The CDR3 consists of 13 residues. The CDR3 DNA reads TGCAGTGCCCCGGGGGTAGAGGATTATACGCAGTATTTT. It translates to CSAPGVEDYTQYF.

This clonotype appeared a few times. In nucleotides, the CDR3 is TGTGCCACCAGCCCCCAAGGCGGCACTCTCAATGAGCAGTTCTTC. This sequence encodes CATSPQGGTLNEQFF. V gene TRBV15 combines with J gene TRBJ2-1; no firm D call. The CDR3 contains 15 residues. The germline V gene has CDR1 LNHNV and CDR2 YYDKDF (reference sequence). Trimming cost V 5 bases and J 6 bases, with 17 bases left between them.

This clonotype appeared a few times. The rearrangement joins TRBV7-9 to TRBJ2-2, with TRBD2 matching over 8 bases. This CDR3 has 14 amino acids. Germline V gives CDR1 SEHNR, CDR2 FQNEAQ (reference sequence). The ends lost 5 bases at V and 6 bases at J; junction bases unmatched: 5. CDR3 nucleotides: TGTGCCAGCAGCGCCCGGACTAGCCCCGGGGAGCTGTTTTTT. Amino acid sequence: CASSARTSPGELFF.

This clonotype occurred a few times. The chain recombines TRBV9 with TRBJ1-5; TRBD1 matches at 7 bases. In germline, CDR1 is SGDLS, CDR2 YYNGEE. CDR3 length: 16 residues. With 5 bases clipped from V and 0 bases from J, the junction kept 8 bases outside the gene matches. The CDR3 DNA sequence: TGTGCCAGCAGTCGGACAGGTTCCGCTAGCAATCAGCCCCAGCATTTT. Translating gives CASSRTGSASNQPQHF. Drawing the rest from reference TRBV9 and TRBJ1-5, the complete variable domain is DSGVTQTPKHLITATGQRVTLRCSPRSGDLSVYWYQQSLDQGLQFLIQYYNGEERAKGNILERFSAQQFPDLHSELNLSSLELGDSALYFCASSRTGSASNQPQHFGDGTRLSIL.

This clonotype was observed at least ten times. The junction does not match germline at one end; this may be a read error. The V call is TRBV12-3 or TRBV12-4, the J call TRBJ2-7, with D unclear. CDR3 length equals 11 residues. This chain's CDR3 is CASSLVYEQYF. CDR3 nucleotide sequence: TGTGCCAGCAGCTTAGTCTACGAGCAGTACTTC.

This clonotype was detected only a few times. This chain uses TRBV7-9 with TRBJ1-5, with 7 bases identical to TRBD1. Germline V lookup: CDR1 SEHNR, CDR2 FQNEAQ (reference sequence). This CDR3 contains 15 residues. The V gene end was trimmed by 6 bases and the J gene end by 11 bases; junction bases not matched to a gene: 16. CDR3 amino acids: CASSYPGQSSSAQHF. CDR3 nucleotides: TGTGCCAGCAGTTACCCGGGACAGTCATCATCAGCCCAGCATTTT.

In its sample, this clonotype was seen a few times. The V gene is TRBV29-1, the J gene TRBJ2-2, with D perhaps matching TRBD1 (5 bases). Germline V gene data show CDR1 as SQVTM and CDR2 as ANQGSEA. Trimming left V 6 bases short and J 7 bases short, with 6 bases between. The CDR3 contains 10 residues. For the CDR3, the DNA is TGCAGCGTCAGGGACGGGGAGCTGTTTTTT. It is translated as CSVRDGELFF.

V usage is TRBV27 and J usage is TRBJ2-5, with D tentatively TRBD1 (5 bases). Looked up from germline, CDR1 is MNHEY and CDR2 is SMNVEV (reference sequence). With 2 bases removed from V and 5 bases from J, the gap between germline ends came to 9 bases. The CDR3 contains 13 residues. The CDR3 reads CASSLQGGETQYF. The CDR3 region has the DNA TGTGCCAGCAGTTTACAGGGTGGCGAGACCCAGTACTTC.

The chain joins TRBV28 to TRBJ1-6; D not certain. The V and J ends lost 5 bases and 9 bases respectively, with 11 bases between them. Germline V gene lookup returns CDR1 MDHEN and CDR2 SYDVKM. The CDR3 is 13 residues long. The CDR3 bases are TGTGCCAGCAGTGGGGATATGGTTTCACCCCTCCACTTT. Protein sequence: CASSGDMVSPLHF. Full variable domain (remainder filled in from reference TRBV28 and TRBJ1-6): DVKVTQSSRYLVKRTGEKVFLECVQDMDHENMFWYRQDPGLGLRLIYFSYDVKMKEKGDIPEGYSVSREKKERFSLILESASTNQTSMYLCASSGDMVSPLHFGNGTRLTVT.

This clonotype was observed a handful of times. The V and J genes are TRBV12-3 or TRBV12-4 and TRBJ1-2; possibly TRBD1 for D (5 bases). V was pared by 6 bases and J by 6 bases, with 17 bases between. The CDR3 runs to 14 residues. In DNA, the CDR3 is TGTGCCAGCAGCCATACACCAGGGTTTGATGGCTACACCTTC. It codes for CASSHTPGFDGYTF.

This clonotype was seen repeatedly, ten times or more. The chain employs TRBV14 and TRBJ1-2; no firm D call. V shed 8 bases and J shed 14 bases, with 18 bases lying between them. The CDR3 consists of 11 residues. The germline V gene encodes CDR1 SGHDN and CDR2 FVKESK. This chain's CDR3 is CASARTAAPTF. DNA of the CDR3: TGTGCCAGCGCCCGGACGGCCGCGCCAACCTTC.

Remarks on this clonotype: A much larger clone lies a single base off, so this may be a read error. This is likely a read error, given that the CDR3 carries no conserved phenylalanine or tryptophan at its end. This chain links TRBV29-1 with TRBJ1-1, with TRBD1 matching 7 bases. This CDR3 contains 12 residues. Germline loops: CDR1 SQVTM, CDR2 ANQGSEA. After removal of 5 bases from V and 6 bases from J, the junction contained 6 bases not matched to a gene. CDR3 sequence (DNA): TGCAGCGTTACCGACAGGGTGGCTGAAGCTTTCTAT. Translation: CSVTDRVAEAFY.

This clonotype has only a few counts. The chain has TRBV6-1 and TRBJ2-7; TRBD2 aligns across 9 bases. From germline, CDR1 is MNHNS and CDR2 SASEGT. The CDR3 consists of 14 residues. The trim removed 5 bases at V and 3 bases at J, leaving 5 bases unmatched. CDR3 DNA: TGTGCCAGCAGTCCCAGCGGGAGGTTCTACGAGCAGTACTTC. Translation: CASSPSGRFYEQYF.

This clonotype was picked up a small number of times. The V and J genes are TRBV6-5 and TRBJ2-6; D gene uncertain. This CDR3 spans 17 amino acids. From germline, CDR1 is MNHEY and CDR2 SVGAGI. Deletions cut 0 bases from V and 4 bases from J, with 13 bases between. CDR3 DNA sequence: TGTGCCAGCAGTTACTCAGGGTGGGGTCCCGGGGCCAACGTCCTGACTTTC. This sequence encodes CASSYSGWGPGANVLTF.

This chain joins TRBV7-6 and TRBJ2-2, with D possibly being TRBD2 (5 bases). Germline loops: CDR1 SGHVS, CDR2 FNYEAQ. This CDR3 region has 16 residues. Deletions cut 2 bases from V and 1 base from J, with 11 bases between. CDR3 nucleotides: TGTGCCAGCAGCTTAAGAGGGAAGGGGAACACCGGGGAGCTGTTTTTT. The encoded protein is CASSLRGKGNTGELFF.